The 22 T cell receptor beta chains listed next were all sequenced from one sample in a study of T cells in Graves' hyperthyroidism and ophthalmopathy. Authors of the study amplified TCR beta CDR3 regions from RNA transcripts. During a first-round RT-PCR of the TCR CDR3, the HTBI primer set was used. TCRdb reprocessed the multiplex PCR reads via MiXCR and lists one record per CDR3 protein. The data contain around 690,000 distinct CDR3 sequences, around 15% of them singletons. Sequenced material: blood. The origin of the receptors is a man aged 45 to 65 with Graves' hyperthyroidism.

This clonotype was counted many times. The V gene is TRBV28, the J gene TRBJ1-1; D is ambiguous. From germline, CDR1 is MDHEN and CDR2 SYDVKM. V was shortened by 2 bases and J by 0 bases, with 7 bases between the two germline ends. The CDR3 length is 14 residues. The CDR3 DNA reads as TGTGCCAGCAGTTTAACTACAGTGAACACTGAAGCTTTCTTT. It translates to CASSLTTVNTEAFF.

This clonotype was detected only a few times. The chain employs TRBV28 and TRBJ1-2; D is ambiguous. Deletions cut 7 bases from V and 4 bases from J, with 10 bases between. The germline CDR1 and CDR2 sequences are MDHEN and SYDVKM. The CDR3 loop spans 12 amino acids. The CDR3 loop reads CASNLGSYGYTF. The DNA for the CDR3 is TGTGCCAGCAATTTGGGGAGCTATGGCTACACCTTC.

This chain links TRBV28 with TRBJ2-2; D not resolved. Germline values: CDR1 MDHEN, CDR2 SYDVKM. V shed 7 bases and J shed 2 bases, with 11 bases lying between them. The CDR3 is 14 amino acids. The CDR3 here is CASNSRRNTGELFF. DNA of the CDR3: TGTGCCAGCAACTCAAGGCGAAACACCGGGGAGCTGTTTTTT.

This clonotype was counted once. The CDR3 bases are TGTGCCAGCAGCCCTCCTTACAAGAACACTGAAGCTTTCTTT. Amino acids: CASSPPYKNTEAFF. The rearrangement joins TRBV11-3 to TRBJ1-1; no clear D. The CDR3 has 14 residues. The germline gives CDR1 SGHNT, CDR2 YENEEA. V dropped 5 bases and J dropped 1 base, with 11 bases sitting between them.

This clonotype is a singleton in its sample. This chain uses TRBV28 with TRBJ2-7; D call uncertain. This CDR3 comprises 13 residues. The V and J ends lost 7 bases and 1 base respectively, with 11 bases between them. Germline V gene data show CDR1 as MDHEN and CDR2 as SYDVKM. The CDR3 reads CASTRWPSYEQYF. The CDR3 region has the DNA TGTGCCAGCACCAGATGGCCTTCCTACGAGCAGTACTTC.

This clonotype showed up many times. This sequence joins TRBV11-2 and TRBJ2-7, with D unresolved. The CDR3 is made up of 16 amino acids. Trimming took 3 bases from V and 2 from J, leaving 17 bases between them. Per germline, CDR1 SGHAT and CDR2 FQNNGV. As DNA, the CDR3 is TGTGCCAGCAGCTTGATCGTCGGCCTGTCCGCCTACGAGCAGTACTTC. Protein: CASSLIVGLSAYEQYF.

This clonotype was found a few times. The rearrangement links TRBV20-1 to TRBJ1-5; D is ambiguous. Looked up from germline, CDR1 is DFQATT and CDR2 is SNEGSKA (reference sequence). CDR3 length: 14 residues. Trimming took 0 bases from V and 0 from J, leaving 6 bases between them. This CDR3 is CSAREYNSNQPQHF. CDR3 DNA sequence: TGCAGTGCTAGAGAGTACAATAGCAATCAGCCCCAGCATTTT.

This clonotype has just a few counts. The chain carries TRBV28 and TRBJ2-7; weak D call: TRBD1 (6 bases). V was trimmed by 5 bases and J by 3 bases, leaving 17 bases between them. Looked up from germline, CDR1 is MDHEN and CDR2 is SYDVKM. The CDR3 is 15 residues long. The CDR3 DNA follows: TGTGCCAGCAGTAACCCTCAGGGGAAGAACTACGAGCAGTACTTC. Translation gives CASSNPQGKNYEQYF.

This clonotype came up a few times. The chain recombines TRBV3-1 with TRBJ2-2, with D possibly TRBD2 on 5 matching bases. CDR1 and CDR2 from the germline V gene are LGHDT and YNNKEL (reference sequence). This CDR3 region has 15 residues. Trimming left V 4 bases short and J 6 bases short, with 15 bases between. DNA for the CDR3: TGTGCCAGCAGCCTTGATGGTATCGGGGCCGGGGAGCTGTTTTTT. It codes for CASSLDGIGAGELFF.

There are a few counts of this clonotype. This sequence joins TRBV19 and TRBJ1-4, with 9 bases aligning to TRBD1. Germline assignment: CDR1 LNHDA and CDR2 SQIVND (reference sequence). The CDR3 is 18 amino acids. Losses at the gene ends were 5 bases for V and 0 bases for J; bases not matched to a gene: 10. As DNA, the CDR3 is TGTGCCAGTAGTCTAAAACACCGGGACAGGGCAACTAATGAAAAACTGTTTTTT. It translates to CASSLKHRDRATNEKLFF. The full variable domain, rest sourced from reference TRBV19 and TRBJ1-4, is DGGITQSPKYLFRKEGQNVTLSCEQNLNHDAMYWYRQDPGQGLRLIYYSQIVNDFQKGDIAEGYSVSREKKESFPLTVTSAQKNPTAFYLCASSLKHRDRATNEKLFFGSGTQLSVL.

This clonotype was seen once. The V call is TRBV6-1, the J call TRBJ2-7; TRBD1 matches at 8 bases. V was pared by 5 bases and J by 1 base, with 4 bases of the junction left unmatched. Germline CDR1 is MNHNS and CDR2 is SASEGT. CDR3 length equals 14 residues. Here the CDR3 reads CASSRDRLSYEQYF. In DNA, the CDR3 is TGTGCCAGCAGTCGGGACAGGCTTTCCTACGAGCAGTACTTC.

The chain is built from TRBV6-1 and TRBJ2-7; 8 positions match TRBD1. J gave up 4 bases and V 4 bases, and 3 bases lay outside the gene matches. Germline V gene lookup returns CDR1 MNHNS and CDR2 SASEGT. CDR3 length: 13 amino acids. The CDR3 is CASSGTGWYEQYF. CDR3 coding DNA: TGTGCCAGCAGTGGGACAGGGTGGTACGAGCAGTACTTC.

The CDR3 region is CASSQDYGGQGHGYTF. CDR3 sequence (DNA): TGTGCCAGCAGCCAAGATTACGGGGGACAGGGGCATGGCTACACCTTC. This rearrangement joins TRBV4-2 to TRBJ1-2; 10 positions match TRBD1. The CDR3 is made up of 16 amino acids. CDR1 LGHNA and CDR2 YNFKEQ come from the germline V gene. V lost 0 bases to trimming and J lost 6 bases; unmatched junction nucleotides: 7.

The chain recombines TRBV14 with TRBJ2-3, with a possible D match to TRBD2 (6 bases). CDR3 size: 17 residues. CDR1 and CDR2 (germline): SGHDN, FVKESK. V shed 2 bases and J shed 2 bases, with 17 bases lying between them. CDR3 sequence reads: CASSQSLSGMLTDTQYF. The CDR3 DNA reads as TGTGCCAGCAGCCAATCCCTTAGCGGTATGCTCACAGATACGCAGTATTTT.

In its sample, this clonotype was seen many times. The genes are TRBV7-6 and TRBJ1-5; the match to TRBD1 covers 9 bases. Trimming took 5 bases from V and 3 from J; bases not matched to a gene: 5. There are 15 residues in the CDR3. Germline V gene lookup returns CDR1 SGHVS and CDR2 FNYEAQ. CDR3 protein: CASSPGQGINQPQHF. CDR3 nucleotide sequence: TGTGCCAGCAGCCCAGGACAGGGGATCAATCAGCCCCAGCATTTT. The whole variable domain, remainder taken from reference TRBV7-6 and TRBJ1-5, is GAGVSQSPRYKVTKRGQDVALRCDPISGHVSLYWYRQALGQGPEFLTYFNYEAQQDKSGLPNDRFSAERPEGSISTLTIQRTEQRDSAMYRCASSPGQGINQPQHFGDGTRLSIL.

This clonotype was seen repeatedly, ten times or more. The chain is built from TRBV7-9 and TRBJ2-5, with a tentative D call TRBD1 (6 bases). The CDR3 covers 15 residues. Between the trimmed V and J ends, which lost 0 bases and 2 bases, there was a span of 10 bases. Germline V lookup: CDR1 SEHNR, CDR2 FQNEAQ (reference sequence). The CDR3, as DNA: TGTGCCAGCAGCTTAGCGGACAGCGGACAAGAGACCCAGTACTTC. This translates into CASSLADSGQETQYF.

This clonotype came up many times. This sequence joins TRBV20-1 and TRBJ1-1; D remains ambiguous. The CDR3 sequence is 11 residues long. The germline V gene encodes CDR1 DFQATT and CDR2 SNEGSKA (reference sequence). Trimming cost V 6 bases and J 11 bases, with 16 bases left between them. The CDR3 region is CSAPGPVGAFF. The DNA of the CDR3 is TGCAGTGCGCCCGGACCGGTTGGGGCTTTCTTT.

This clonotype was observed at least ten times. The chain couples TRBV12-5 to TRBJ2-1; TRBD1 or TRBD2 may be the D gene (5 bases each). The CDR3 consists of 16 residues. Germline V gene sequence: CDR1 LGHNT, CDR2 FRNRAP. V lost 3 bases, J lost 4 bases, and 16 bases lay in between. The CDR3 bases are TGTGCTAGTGGTTTTGCACCCGGGACGGCTTACAATGAGCAGTTCTTC. Translation gives CASGFAPGTAYNEQFF.

The CDR3, as DNA: TGTGCCAGTACGGTACTAGCGGGAGGCTACAATGAGCAGTTCTTC. Amino acid sequence: CASTVLAGGYNEQFF. The chain is built from TRBV19 and TRBJ2-1, with 12 positions matching TRBD2. The CDR3 contains 15 residues. The trim removed 7 bases at V and 3 bases at J, leaving 4 bases unmatched. Germline assignment: CDR1 LNHDA and CDR2 SQIVND (reference sequence).

The chain couples TRBV30 to TRBJ2-2; the match to TRBD1 covers 8 bases. V was clipped by 5 bases and J by 5 bases; unmatched bases: 10. The CDR3 contains 15 residues. Germline V gene data show CDR1 as GTSNPN and CDR2 as SVGIG (reference sequence). This CDR3 reads CAWSPGQVSTGELFF. CDR3 bases: TGTGCCTGGTCACCGGGACAGGTGTCAACCGGGGAGCTGTTTTTT.

This clonotype was observed a few times. The V call is TRBV6-2 or TRBV6-3, the J call TRBJ2-3; no reliable D call. The CDR3 length is 13 residues. The germline gives CDR1 MNHEY, CDR2 SVGEGT. V dropped 6 bases and J dropped 5 bases, with 12 bases sitting between them. The CDR3 sequence is CASRQNSGDTQYF. The CDR3 bases are TGTGCCAGCAGACAAAATTCGGGAGATACGCAGTATTTT.

This clonotype was seen at least ten times. V is TRBV24-1 and J is TRBJ1-5, with D hard to call. Trimming took 5 bases from V and 5 from J, leaving 9 bases between them. From germline, CDR1 is KGHDR and CDR2 SFDVKD. The CDR3 covers 13 residues. CDR3 bases: TGTGCCACCAGTGTGGGATACCATCAGCCCCAGCATTTT. This gives the protein CATSVGYHQPQHF.